The clone carrying this TCR beta chain has just a few counts. Membership in each cohort depended on participant-reported clinical history. How the authors handled the data: From reference gene primer amplification, estimates of nucleated cell counts were derived. Sequenced by immunoSEQ multiplex PCR; TCRdb stores in-frame clones only, minus some. That table is the source of V, J and clone size, and D and trimming were worked out from the DNA. The table shows hundreds of thousands of clones, with roughly 85% occurring only once. The data belong to a study of blood T cell repertoires in COVID-19. Study-wide context: Sources were T cells, B-cell-depleted T cells, or PBMCs; the material itself was cDNA or gDNA.

The CDR3 sequence is 14 residues long. In germline, CDR1 is MNHEY, CDR2 SVGEGT. Between the trimmed V and J ends, which lost 6 bases and 4 bases, there was a span of 13 bases. Sequencing was done on a sample of PBMCs or T cells enriched from blood (not recorded which). This chain uses TRBV6-2 or TRBV6-3 with TRBJ1-3, with a tentative D call TRBD1 (6 bases). This receptor was obtained from a woman aged 50 to 60 with acute COVID-19. The CDR3 sequence is CASSPGHGGNTIYF. The DNA of the CDR3 is TGTGCCAGCAGCCCGGGACACGGCGGAAACACCATATATTTT.